The T cell receptor (beta chain) under discussion was sequenced for a study of blood T cell repertoires in COVID-19 (dated by TCRdb to between 2020 and 2021). Background for the entire study: The collaborator samples originated in the United States, Italy and Spain and spanned the acute and convalescent phases of COVID-19. The prospective study material was composed of cDNA or gDNA derived from T cells, B-cell-depleted T cells, or PBMCs. The dataset comprised deeply sampled blood TCRbeta repertoires from subjects exposed to, actively infected with, or recovered from COVID-19. The repertoires were released in a freely available public database meant as a resource for research on the immune response to SARS-CoV-2. Samples came from the ongoing ImmuneRACE study (first 160 participants) plus 1,254 subjects from 6 global collaborators. The sample metadata nearly always contained a de-identified subject ID, COVID-19 status, age in years and sex. Where available, HLA class I and class II types were taken from metadata supplied by the sample provider and were not determined by assay-based typing.

In this sample, this clone turned up a few times. Its specific antigen is unknown. The record has no base qualities; no much larger clone is one base away. TCRbeta CDR3 regions were amplified from genomic DNA by means of the immunoSEQ Assay, a bias-controlled multiplex PCR. From the authors' description of their analysis: Nucleated cell counts per sample were estimated from amplification of reference gene primers within the assay. To quantify the absolute abundance of each unique TCRbeta CDR3 rearrangement, sequence reads were collapsed and filtered. Productive Simpson clonality was computed per sample as the square root of Simpson's diversity index over productive rearrangements. In TCRdb, the immuneACCESS table is reduced to in-frame sequences with V and J assigned. These tables do not hold every clone; where another copy was compared, an unresolved V gene accounts for under half, and the others remain unexplained. V, J and clone size reflect that table, while D and trimming were determined from the DNA. Recorded for this sample are 150,000 or so clones; 75% to 90% of them occurred a single time. Together, the top ten hold less than 3.5% of the sample.

The trim is 3 bases for V and 0 bases for J, with a gap of 8 bases between the germline ends. The CDR3, from cysteine to phenylalanine, totals 15 residues. CDR3 DNA is the only sequence kept; it has 45 bases, read in frame from the first base. CDR1 and CDR2 were assigned from the germline V gene (reference sequence) as LNHDA and SQIVND. The collaborating institutions used their own protocols to collect whole blood in K2EDTA tubes. For TCRbeta analysis, collaborator samples were shipped as frozen whole blood, as isolated PBMCs, or as DNA extracted from either sample type. What the research found in general, with its limitations: How much clinical and demographic metadata was included differed by source and by participant, and the metadata was provided uncurated.

The chain is made from TRBV19 and TRBJ2-2, with no D gene named confidently. The source is a woman aged 55-70 years with acute or convalescent COVID-19. What was sequenced was peripheral blood. The CDR3: CASSIGFPNTGELFF. The nucleotide sequence reads TGTGCCAGTAGTATTGGCTTTCCGAACACCGGGGAGCTGTTTTTT. Outside the CDR3, residues come from the reference TRBV19 and TRBJ2-2 proteins, so the full variable domain is: DGGITQSPKYLFRKEGQNVTLSCEQNLNHDAMYWYRQDPGQGLRLIYYSQIVNDFQKGDIAEGYSVSREKKESFPLTVTSAQKNPTAFYLCASSIGFPNTGELFFGEGSRLTVL.